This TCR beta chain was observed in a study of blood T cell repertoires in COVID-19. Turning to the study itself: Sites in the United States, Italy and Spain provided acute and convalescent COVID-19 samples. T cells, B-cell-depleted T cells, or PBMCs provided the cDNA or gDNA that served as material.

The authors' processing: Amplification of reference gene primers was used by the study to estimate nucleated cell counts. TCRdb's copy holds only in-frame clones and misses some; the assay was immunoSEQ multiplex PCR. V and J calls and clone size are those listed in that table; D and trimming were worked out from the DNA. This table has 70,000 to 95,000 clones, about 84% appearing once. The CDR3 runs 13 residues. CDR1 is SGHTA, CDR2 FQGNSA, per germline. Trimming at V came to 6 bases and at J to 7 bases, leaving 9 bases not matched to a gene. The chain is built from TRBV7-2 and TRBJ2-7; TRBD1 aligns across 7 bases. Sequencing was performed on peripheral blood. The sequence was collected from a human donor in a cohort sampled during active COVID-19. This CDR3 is CASRPDRAREQYF. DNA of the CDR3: TGTGCCAGCAGGCCTGACAGGGCTCGAGAGCAGTACTTC.